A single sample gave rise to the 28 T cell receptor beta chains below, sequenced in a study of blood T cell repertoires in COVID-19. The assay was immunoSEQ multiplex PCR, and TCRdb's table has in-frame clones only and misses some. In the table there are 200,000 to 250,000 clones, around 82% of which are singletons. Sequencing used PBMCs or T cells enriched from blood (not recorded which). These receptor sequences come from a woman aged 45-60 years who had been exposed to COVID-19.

The CDR3 reads CAISPTGGETQYF. The CDR3 region has the DNA TGTGCCATCAGTCCTACAGGGGGGGAGACCCAGTACTTC. V gene TRBV10-3 combines with J gene TRBJ2-5; 8 nucleotides match TRBD1. The CDR3 spans 13 residues. Per the germline V gene, CDR1 is ENHRY and CDR2 is SYGVKD. V shed 5 bases and J 5 bases; nucleotides not matched to a gene: 4.

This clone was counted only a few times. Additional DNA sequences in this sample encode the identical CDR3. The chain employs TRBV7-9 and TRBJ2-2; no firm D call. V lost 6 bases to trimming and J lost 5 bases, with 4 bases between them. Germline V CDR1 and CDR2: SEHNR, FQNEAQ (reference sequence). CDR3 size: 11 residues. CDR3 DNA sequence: TGTGCCAGCAGTCGGACCGGGGAGCTGTTTTTT. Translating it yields CASSRTGELFF.

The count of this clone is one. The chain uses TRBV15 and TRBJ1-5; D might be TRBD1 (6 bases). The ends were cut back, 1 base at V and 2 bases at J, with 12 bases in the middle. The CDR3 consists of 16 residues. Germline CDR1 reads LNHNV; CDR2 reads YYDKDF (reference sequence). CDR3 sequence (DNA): TGTGCCACCAGCAGAGGAACAGGGACCGGCAATCAGCCCCAGCATTTT. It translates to CATSRGTGTGNQPQHF.

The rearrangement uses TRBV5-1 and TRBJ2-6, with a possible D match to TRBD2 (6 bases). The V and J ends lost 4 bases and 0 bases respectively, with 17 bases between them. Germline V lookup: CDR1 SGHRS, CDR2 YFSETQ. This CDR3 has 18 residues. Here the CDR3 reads CASSPLGLLSSGANVLTF. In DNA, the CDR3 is TGCGCCAGCAGCCCCTTGGGACTTTTGAGCTCTGGGGCCAACGTCCTGACTTTC.

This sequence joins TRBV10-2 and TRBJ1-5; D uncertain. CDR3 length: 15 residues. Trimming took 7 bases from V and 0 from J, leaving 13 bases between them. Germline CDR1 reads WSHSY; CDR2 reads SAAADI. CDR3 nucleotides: TGCGCCAGCAAGGAGGGCCTGGGTAGCAATCAGCCCCAGCATTTT. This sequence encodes CASKEGLGSNQPQHF.

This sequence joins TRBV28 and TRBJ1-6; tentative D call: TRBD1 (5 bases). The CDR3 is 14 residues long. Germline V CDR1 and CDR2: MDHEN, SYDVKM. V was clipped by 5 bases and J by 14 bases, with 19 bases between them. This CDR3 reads CASSLAYSGGTLHF. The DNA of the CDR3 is TGTGCCAGCAGTCTCGCTTATAGCGGGGGGACCCTCCACTTT.

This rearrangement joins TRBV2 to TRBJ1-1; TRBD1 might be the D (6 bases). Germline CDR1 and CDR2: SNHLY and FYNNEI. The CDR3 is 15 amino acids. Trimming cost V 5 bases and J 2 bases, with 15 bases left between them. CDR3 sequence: CASSPRGAGNTEAFF. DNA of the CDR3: TGTGCCAGCAGTCCGCGGGGGGCCGGAAACACTGAAGCTTTCTTT.

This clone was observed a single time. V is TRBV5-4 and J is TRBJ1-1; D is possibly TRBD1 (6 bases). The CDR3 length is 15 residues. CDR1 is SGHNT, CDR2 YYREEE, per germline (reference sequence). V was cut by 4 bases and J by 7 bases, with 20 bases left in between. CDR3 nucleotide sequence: TGTGCCAGCAGCCAAGGGAACAGGGACGTCCTTGAAGCTTTCTTT. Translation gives CASSQGNRDVLEAFF.

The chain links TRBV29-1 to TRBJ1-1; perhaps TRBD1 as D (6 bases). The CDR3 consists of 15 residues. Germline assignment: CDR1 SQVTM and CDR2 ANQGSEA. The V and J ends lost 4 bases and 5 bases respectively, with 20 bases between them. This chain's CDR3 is CSVVGSEGEGTEAFF. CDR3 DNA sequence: TGCAGCGTTGTGGGGAGTGAGGGGGAGGGGACTGAAGCTTTCTTT.

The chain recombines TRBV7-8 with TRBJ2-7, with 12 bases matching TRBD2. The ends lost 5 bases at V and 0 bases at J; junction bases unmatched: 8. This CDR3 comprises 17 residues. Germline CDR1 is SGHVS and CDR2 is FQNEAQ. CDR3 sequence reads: CASSPGLAGLSSYEQYF. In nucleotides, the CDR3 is TGTGCCAGCAGCCCAGGACTAGCGGGGTTGAGCTCCTACGAGCAGTACTTC.

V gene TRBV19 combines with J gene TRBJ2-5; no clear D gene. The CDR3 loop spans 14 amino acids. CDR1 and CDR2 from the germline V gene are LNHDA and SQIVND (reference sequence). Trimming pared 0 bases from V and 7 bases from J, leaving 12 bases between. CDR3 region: CASSIDRRTGTQYF. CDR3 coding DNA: TGTGCCAGTAGTATAGATCGGAGAACCGGGACCCAGTACTTC.

The CDR3 bases are TGTGCCAGCAGCTTTATAGGGACTAGCGGGGCCTACGAGCAGTACTTC. Translated, it gives CASSFIGTSGAYEQYF. The chain uses TRBV11-2 and TRBJ2-7, with 13 bases matching TRBD2. The germline V gene has CDR1 SGHAT and CDR2 FQNNGV. V was pared by 3 bases and J by 2 bases, with 4 bases of the junction left unmatched. The CDR3 length is 16 residues.

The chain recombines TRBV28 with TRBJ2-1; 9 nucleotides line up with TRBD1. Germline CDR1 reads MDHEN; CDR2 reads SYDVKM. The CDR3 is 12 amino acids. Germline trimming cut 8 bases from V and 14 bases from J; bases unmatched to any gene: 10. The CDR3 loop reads CASSYRGQGKFF. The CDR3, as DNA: TGTGCCAGCTCCTACAGGGGACAGGGAAAGTTCTTC.

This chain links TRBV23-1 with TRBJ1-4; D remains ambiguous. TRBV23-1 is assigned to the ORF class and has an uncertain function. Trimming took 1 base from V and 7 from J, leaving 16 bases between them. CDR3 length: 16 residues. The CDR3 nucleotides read TGCGCCAGCAGTCAATTTGGGAGGGAGGAGGGTGAAAAACTGTTTTTT. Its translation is CASSQFGREEGEKLFF.

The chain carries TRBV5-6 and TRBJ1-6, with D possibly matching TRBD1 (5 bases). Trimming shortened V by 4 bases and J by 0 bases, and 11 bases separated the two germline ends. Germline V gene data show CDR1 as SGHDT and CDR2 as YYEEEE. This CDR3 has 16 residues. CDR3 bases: TGTGCCAGCAGCGACAGTTTCAGCTCCTATAATTCACCCCTCCACTTT. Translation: CASSDSFSSYNSPLHF.

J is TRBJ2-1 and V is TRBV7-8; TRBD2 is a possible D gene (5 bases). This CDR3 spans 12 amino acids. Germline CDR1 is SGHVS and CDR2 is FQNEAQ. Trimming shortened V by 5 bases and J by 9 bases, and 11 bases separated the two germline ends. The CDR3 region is CASSRSRGEQFF. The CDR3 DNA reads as TGTGCCAGCAGCCGTAGCCGGGGTGAGCAGTTCTTC.

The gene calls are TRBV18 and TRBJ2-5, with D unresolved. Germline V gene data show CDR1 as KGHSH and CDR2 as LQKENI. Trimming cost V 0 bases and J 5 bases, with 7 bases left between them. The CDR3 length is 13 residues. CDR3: CASSPPSWETQYF. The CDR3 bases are TGTGCCAGCTCACCACCGAGCTGGGAGACCCAGTACTTC.

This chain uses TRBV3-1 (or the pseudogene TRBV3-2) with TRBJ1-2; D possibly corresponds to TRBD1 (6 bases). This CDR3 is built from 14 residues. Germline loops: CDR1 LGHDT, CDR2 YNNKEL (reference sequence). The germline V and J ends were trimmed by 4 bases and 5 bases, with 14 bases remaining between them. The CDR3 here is CASSPLGQPYGYTF. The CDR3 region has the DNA TGTGCCAGCAGCCCCCTTGGACAGCCTTATGGCTACACCTTC.

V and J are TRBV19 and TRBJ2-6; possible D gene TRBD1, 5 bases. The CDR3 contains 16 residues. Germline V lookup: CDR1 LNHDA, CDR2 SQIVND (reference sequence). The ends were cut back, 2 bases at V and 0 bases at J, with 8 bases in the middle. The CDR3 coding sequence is TGTGCCAGTAGTATAAGACAGTACTCTGGGGCCAACGTCCTGACTTTC. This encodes CASSIRQYSGANVLTF.

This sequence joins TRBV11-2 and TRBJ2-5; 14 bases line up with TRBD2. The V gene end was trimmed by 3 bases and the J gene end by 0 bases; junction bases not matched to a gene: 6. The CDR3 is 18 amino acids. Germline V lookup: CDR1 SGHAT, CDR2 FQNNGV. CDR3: CASSLGTSGGRYQETQYF. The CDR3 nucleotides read TGTGCCAGCAGCTTGGGGACTAGCGGGGGCCGGTACCAAGAGACCCAGTACTTC.

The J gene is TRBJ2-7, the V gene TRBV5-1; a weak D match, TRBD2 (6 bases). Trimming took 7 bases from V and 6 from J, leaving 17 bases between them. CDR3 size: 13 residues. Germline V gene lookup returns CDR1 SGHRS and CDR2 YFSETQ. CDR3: CASSKDLGGEQYF. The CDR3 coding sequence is TGCGCCAGCTCAAAGGACCTCGGGGGCGAGCAGTACTTC.

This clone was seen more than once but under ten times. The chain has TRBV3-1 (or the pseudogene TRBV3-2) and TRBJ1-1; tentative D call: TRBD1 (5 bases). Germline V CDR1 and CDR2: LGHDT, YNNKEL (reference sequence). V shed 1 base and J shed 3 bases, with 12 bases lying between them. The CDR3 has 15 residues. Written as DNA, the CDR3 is TGTGCCAGCAGCCAAGCGCGGACATCCTACACTGAAGCTTTCTTT. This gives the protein CASSQARTSYTEAFF.

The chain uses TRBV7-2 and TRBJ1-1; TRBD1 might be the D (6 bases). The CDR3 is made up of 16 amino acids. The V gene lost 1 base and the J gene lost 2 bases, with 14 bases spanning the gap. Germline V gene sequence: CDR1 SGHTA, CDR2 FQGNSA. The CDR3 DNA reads TGTGCCAGCAGCTTAGATACCGGGACATTCAACACTGAAGCTTTCTTT. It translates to CASSLDTGTFNTEAFF.

CDR3 sequence reads: CASSFRGVTDTQYF. CDR3 bases: TGTGCCAGCAGCTTCAGGGGGGTGACAGATACGCAGTATTTT. J is TRBJ2-3 and V is TRBV5-4; D might be TRBD1 (7 bases). CDR1 and CDR2 (germline): SGHNT, YYREEE (reference sequence). V was pared by 2 bases and J by 3 bases, with 10 bases between. This CDR3 spans 14 amino acids.

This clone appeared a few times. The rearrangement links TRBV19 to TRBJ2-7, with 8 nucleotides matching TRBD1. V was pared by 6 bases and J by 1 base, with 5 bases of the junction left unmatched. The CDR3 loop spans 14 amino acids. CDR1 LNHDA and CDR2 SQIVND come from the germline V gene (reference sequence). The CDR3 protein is CASRTGTGSYEQYF. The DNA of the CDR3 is TGTGCCAGTAGAACCGGGACAGGTTCCTACGAGCAGTACTTC.

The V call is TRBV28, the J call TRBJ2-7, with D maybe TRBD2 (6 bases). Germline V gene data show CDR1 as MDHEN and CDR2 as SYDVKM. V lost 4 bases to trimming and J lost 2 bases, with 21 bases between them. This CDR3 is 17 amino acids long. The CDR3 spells CASSSLSEGFRTYEQYF. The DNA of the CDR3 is TGTGCCAGCAGTTCCCTATCGGAGGGGTTCCGAACCTACGAGCAGTACTTC.

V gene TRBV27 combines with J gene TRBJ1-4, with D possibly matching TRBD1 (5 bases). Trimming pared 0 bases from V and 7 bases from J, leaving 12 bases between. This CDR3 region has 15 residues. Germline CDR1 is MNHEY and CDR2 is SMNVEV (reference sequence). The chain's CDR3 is CASSLSGQGGEKLFF. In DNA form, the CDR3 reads TGTGCCAGCAGTTTATCCGGGCAGGGTGGTGAAAAACTGTTTTTT.

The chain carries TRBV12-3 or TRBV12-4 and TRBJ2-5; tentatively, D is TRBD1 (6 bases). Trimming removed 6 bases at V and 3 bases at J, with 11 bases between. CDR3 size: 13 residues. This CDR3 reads CASRRTEKETQYF. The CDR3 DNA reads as TGTGCCAGCAGGAGGACAGAAAAAGAGACCCAGTACTTC.